This T cell receptor beta chain was recorded in a study of siplizumab effects on memory and regulatory T cells. After removal of 8 bases from V and 4 bases from J, the junction contained 4 bases not matched to a gene. The CDR3 spans 13 residues. The germline V gene encodes CDR1 SNHLY and CDR2 FYNNEI. Repertoires were generated with immunoSEQ multiplex PCR, while TCRdb's copy carries only in-frame clones and drops some. This repertoire shows 99,000 or so clones, under 95% found once; its top ten account for approximately 0.3%. The sample was CD4+ T cells sorted from blood. The TCR comes from a human donor in good health. The chain is built from TRBV2 and TRBJ2-2, with TRBD1 matching over 7 bases. DNA of the CDR3: TGTGCCAGCGGAACAGGGGCCACCGGGGAGCTGTTTTTT. Its translation is CASGTGATGELFF. Supplemented by reference TRBV2 and TRBJ2-2, the full variable domain reads EPEVTQTPSHQVTQMGQEVILRCVPISNHLYFYWYRQILGQKVEFLVSFYNNEISEKSEIFDDQFSVERPDGSNFTLKIRSTKLEDSAMYFCASGTGATGELFFGEGSRLTVL.